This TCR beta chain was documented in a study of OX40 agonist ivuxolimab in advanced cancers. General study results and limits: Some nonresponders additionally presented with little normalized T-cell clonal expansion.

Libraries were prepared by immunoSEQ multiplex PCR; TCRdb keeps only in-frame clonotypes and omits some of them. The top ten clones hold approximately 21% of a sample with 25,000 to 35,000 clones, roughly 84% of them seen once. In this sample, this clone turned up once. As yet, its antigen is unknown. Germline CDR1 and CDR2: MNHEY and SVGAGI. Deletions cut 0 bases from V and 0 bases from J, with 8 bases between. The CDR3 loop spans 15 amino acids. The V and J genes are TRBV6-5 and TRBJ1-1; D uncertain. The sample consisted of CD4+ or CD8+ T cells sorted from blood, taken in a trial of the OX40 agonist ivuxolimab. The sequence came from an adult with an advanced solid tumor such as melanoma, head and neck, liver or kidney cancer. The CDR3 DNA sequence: TGTGCCAGCAGTTACTCCCCATCGATGAACACTGAAGCTTTCTTT. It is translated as CASSYSPSMNTEAFF.